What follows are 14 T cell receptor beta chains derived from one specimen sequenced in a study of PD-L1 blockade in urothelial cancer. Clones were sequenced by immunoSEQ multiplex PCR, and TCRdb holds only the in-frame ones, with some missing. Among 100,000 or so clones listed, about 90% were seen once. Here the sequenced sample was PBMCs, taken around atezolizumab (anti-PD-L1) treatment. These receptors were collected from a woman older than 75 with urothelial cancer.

The CDR3 loop reads CASSFYRVETQYF. Written as DNA, the CDR3 is TGTGCCAGCAGCTTCTACAGGGTGGAGACCCAGTACTTC. The rearrangement links TRBV7-6 to TRBJ2-5; the D gene is possibly TRBD1 (6 bases). V was shortened by 3 bases and J by 5 bases, with 10 bases between the two germline ends. The germline V gene has CDR1 SGHVS and CDR2 FNYEAQ. CDR3 length: 13 amino acids. The complete variable domain, with remaining parts taken from reference TRBV7-6 and TRBJ2-5, reads GAGVSQSPRYKVTKRGQDVALRCDPISGHVSLYWYRQALGQGPEFLTYFNYEAQQDKSGLPNDRFSAERPEGSISTLTIQRTEQRDSAMYRCASSFYRVETQYFGPGTRLLVL.

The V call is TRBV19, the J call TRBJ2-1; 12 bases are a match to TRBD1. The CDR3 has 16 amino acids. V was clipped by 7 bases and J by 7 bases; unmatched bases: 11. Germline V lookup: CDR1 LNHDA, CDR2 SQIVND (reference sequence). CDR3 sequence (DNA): TGTGCCAGTACCGATCCCGGGACAGGGGGCTATAATGAGCAGTTCTTC. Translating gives CASTDPGTGGYNEQFF.

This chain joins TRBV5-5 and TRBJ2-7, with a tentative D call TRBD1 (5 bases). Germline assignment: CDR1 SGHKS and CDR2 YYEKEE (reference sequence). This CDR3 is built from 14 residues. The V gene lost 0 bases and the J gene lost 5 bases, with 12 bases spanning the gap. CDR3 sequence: CASSLAQDHHEQYF. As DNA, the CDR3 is TGTGCCAGCAGCTTGGCACAGGACCACCACGAGCAGTACTTC.

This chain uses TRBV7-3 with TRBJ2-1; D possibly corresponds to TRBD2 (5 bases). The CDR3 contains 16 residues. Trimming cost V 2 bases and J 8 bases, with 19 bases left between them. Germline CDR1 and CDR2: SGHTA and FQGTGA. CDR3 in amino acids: CASSLRLRGFVDEQFF. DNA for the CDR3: TGTGCCAGCAGCTTACGTCTGAGAGGGTTTGTCGATGAGCAGTTCTTC.

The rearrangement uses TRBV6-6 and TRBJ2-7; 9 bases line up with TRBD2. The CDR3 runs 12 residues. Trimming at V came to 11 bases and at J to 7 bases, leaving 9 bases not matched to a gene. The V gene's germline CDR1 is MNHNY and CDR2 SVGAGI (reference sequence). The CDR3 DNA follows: TGTGCCTCCTCAGGCGGGAGGGGAGAGCAGTACTTC. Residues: CASSGGRGEQYF.

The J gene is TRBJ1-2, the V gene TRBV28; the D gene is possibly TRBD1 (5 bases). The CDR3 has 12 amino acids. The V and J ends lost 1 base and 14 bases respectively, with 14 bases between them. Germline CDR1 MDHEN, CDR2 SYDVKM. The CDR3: CASSLLGAPQTF. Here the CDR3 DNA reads TGTGCCAGCAGTTTATTAGGGGCCCCTCAGACCTTC.

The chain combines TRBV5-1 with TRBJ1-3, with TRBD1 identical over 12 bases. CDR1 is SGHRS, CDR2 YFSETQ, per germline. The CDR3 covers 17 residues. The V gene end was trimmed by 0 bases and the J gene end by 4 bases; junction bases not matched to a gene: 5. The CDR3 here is CASSLAGGTGGGNTIYF. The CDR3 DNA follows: TGCGCCAGCAGCTTGGCCGGTGGGACAGGGGGCGGAAACACCATATATTTT.

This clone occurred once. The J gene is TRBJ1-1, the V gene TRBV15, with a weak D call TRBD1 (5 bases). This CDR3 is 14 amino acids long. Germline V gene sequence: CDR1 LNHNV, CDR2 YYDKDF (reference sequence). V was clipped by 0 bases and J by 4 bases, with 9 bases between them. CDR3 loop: CATSRDPGGTEAFF. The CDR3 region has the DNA TGTGCCACCAGCAGAGATCCGGGGGGCACTGAAGCTTTCTTT.

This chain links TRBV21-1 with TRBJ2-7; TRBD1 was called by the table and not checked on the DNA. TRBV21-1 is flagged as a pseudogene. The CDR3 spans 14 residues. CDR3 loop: CASSKDRGAYEQYF. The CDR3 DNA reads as TGTGCCAGCAGCAAAGACAGGGGGGCATACGAGCAGTACTTC.

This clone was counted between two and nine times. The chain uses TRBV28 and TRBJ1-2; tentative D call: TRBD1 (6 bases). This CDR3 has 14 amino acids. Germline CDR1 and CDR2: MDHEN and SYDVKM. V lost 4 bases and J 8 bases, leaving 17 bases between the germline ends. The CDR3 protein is CASSYGSRGFGYTF. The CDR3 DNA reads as TGTGCCAGCAGTTATGGGTCCAGGGGATTCGGCTACACCTTC.

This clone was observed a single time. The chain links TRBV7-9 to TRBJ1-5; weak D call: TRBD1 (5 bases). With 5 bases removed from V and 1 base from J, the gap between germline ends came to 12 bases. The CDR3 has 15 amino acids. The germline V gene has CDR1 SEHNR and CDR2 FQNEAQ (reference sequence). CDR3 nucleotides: TGTGCCAGCAGCGGAACAGGTTACAGCAATCAGCCCCAGCATTTT. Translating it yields CASSGTGYSNQPQHF.

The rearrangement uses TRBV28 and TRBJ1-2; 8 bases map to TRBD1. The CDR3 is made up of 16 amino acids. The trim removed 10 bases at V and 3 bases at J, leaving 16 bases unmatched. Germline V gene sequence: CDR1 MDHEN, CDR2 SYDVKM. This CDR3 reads CATRYPTGDRDYGYTF. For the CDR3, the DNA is TGTGCCACCCGGTACCCGACAGGGGACCGGGACTATGGCTACACCTTC.

The CDR3 here is CASSRSSGSVAHEQYF. DNA of the CDR3: TGTGCCAGCAGCCGATCTAGCGGGAGTGTCGCCCACGAGCAGTACTTC. The chain joins TRBV7-2 to TRBJ2-7; 10 bases map to TRBD2. Germline V gene sequence: CDR1 SGHTA, CDR2 FQGNSA. CDR3 length equals 16 residues. V shed 5 bases and J 5 bases; nucleotides not matched to a gene: 12.

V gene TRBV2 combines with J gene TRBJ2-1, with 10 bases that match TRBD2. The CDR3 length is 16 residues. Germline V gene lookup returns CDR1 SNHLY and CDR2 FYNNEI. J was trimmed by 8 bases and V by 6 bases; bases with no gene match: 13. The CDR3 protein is CASRRASGSIRDEQFF. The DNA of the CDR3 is TGTGCCAGCAGGAGGGCTAGCGGGAGTATTAGGGATGAGCAGTTCTTC.